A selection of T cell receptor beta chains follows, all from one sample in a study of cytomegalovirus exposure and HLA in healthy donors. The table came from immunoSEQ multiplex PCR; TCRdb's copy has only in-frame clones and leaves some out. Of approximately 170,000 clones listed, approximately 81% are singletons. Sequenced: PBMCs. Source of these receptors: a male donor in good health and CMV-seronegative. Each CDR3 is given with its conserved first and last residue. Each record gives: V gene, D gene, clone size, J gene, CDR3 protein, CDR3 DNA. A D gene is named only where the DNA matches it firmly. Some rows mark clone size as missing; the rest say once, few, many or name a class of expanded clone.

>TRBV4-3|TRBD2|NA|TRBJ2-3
CASSLVGTSSHTQYF
TGCGCCAGCAGCCTCGTGGGGACTAGCAGTCATACGCAGTATTTT
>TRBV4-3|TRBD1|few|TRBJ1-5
CASSQAGTGSGQPQHF
TGCGCCAGCAGCCAGGCCGGGACAGGGTCGGGTCAGCCCCAGCATTTT
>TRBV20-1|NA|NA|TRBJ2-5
CSARHKTQYF
TGCAGTGCGCGGCACAAGACCCAGTACTTC
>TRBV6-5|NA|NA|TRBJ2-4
CASSYAGVENIQYF
TGTGCCAGCAGTTACGCGGGCGTGGAAAACATTCAGTACTTC
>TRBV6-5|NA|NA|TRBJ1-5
CASSSPGYSNQPQHF
TGTGCCAGCAGTTCCCCCGGTTATAGCAATCAGCCCCAGCATTTT
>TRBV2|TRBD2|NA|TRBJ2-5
CASSEGGRKETQYF
TGTGCCAGCAGTGAGGGAGGGCGAAAAGAGACCCAGTACTTC
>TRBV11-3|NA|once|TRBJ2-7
CASSSQREGEQYF
TGTGCCAGCAGCTCCCAGCGAGAAGGCGAGCAGTACTTC
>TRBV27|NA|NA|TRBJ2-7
CASSFRGLPPYEQYF
TGTGCCAGCAGTTTCAGGGGTCTCCCCCCTTACGAGCAGTACTTC
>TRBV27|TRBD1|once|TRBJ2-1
CASSLPGQGRNEQFF
TGTGCCAGCAGCCTCCCGGGACAGGGGAGGAATGAGCAGTTCTTC
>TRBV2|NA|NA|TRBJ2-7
CASSEETYEQYF
TGTGCCAGCTCCGAGGAGACCTACGAGCAGTACTTC
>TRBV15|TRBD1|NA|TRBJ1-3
CATSRRDSGGNTIYF
TGTGCCACCAGCAGAAGGGACAGCGGTGGAAACACCATATATTTT